The entry that follows covers one T cell receptor (beta chain) sequence. No antigen is known for it. No per-base quality is available; no much larger clone lies one base away. RNA was extracted using the RNeasy kit, and roughly 0.5 to 1 microgram was reverse transcribed with random hexamers. The immunoSEQ multiplex PCR assay, which covers 54 Vbeta and 13 Jbeta segments, was used to amplify TCR beta CDR3 regions. PCR amplification bias was corrected using a synthetic template baseline for primer optimization and computational correction. The authors' analysis ran thus. Only productive sequences were kept, with reads annotated to V, D and J genes according to IMGT and analyzed in immunoSEQ Analyzer. Clonality was calculated as one minus the Shannon entropy normalized by log2 of the number of productive unique sequences. Public and private clones were assessed among the 100 most prevalent clones of each patient and control. A clone was defined as Susac-specific if it was absent from the healthy and MS cohorts, from over 1,000 published viral clones and from other ImmuneACCESS disease sequences. TCRdb trimmed the raw reads at Q25, called clones with MiXCR and kept productive beta chains. A single entry per CDR3 protein holds the most common genes and DNA from its merged rows. TCRdb assigned the V and J calls; the authors' analysis was not used. Present in this sample are about 190,000 distinct CDR3 sequences, 95% of which were seen just once. The top ten hold more than 0.08% of the sample.

This entry belongs to a study of CD8 T cells in Susac syndrome (dated by TCRdb to about 2019). Regarding the study in general: Of the Susac syndrome patients who were sequenced, roughly 6 had clinically active disease and eight were in clinical remission. Susac syndrome patients were therapy-naive, on corticosteroids (some also receiving IVIg), or on IVIg alone at blood withdrawal. Whether CD8+ T cell activation and differentiation in Susac syndrome was antigen driven was tested using repertoire sequencing. General findings and caveats noted by the study authors: In the CD4+ T cell repertoire of Susac syndrome patients, clonal expansion was not detected. The study acknowledged that relatively few individuals were included in the TCR sequencing and HLA analysis.

Based on the germline V gene, the CDR1 and CDR2 sequences are SGHTA and FQGNSA. The CDR3 sequence holds 13 residues, the cysteine and phenylalanine included. CDR3 DNA only is kept here, 39 bases in frame from base 1. Trimming at the junction amounts to 2 bases on V and 3 bases on J, and the germline ends lie 8 bases apart. Peripheral blood CD8+ and CD4+ T cells from healthy donors, Susac syndrome patients and multiple sclerosis patients were profiled by high-throughput TCR beta sequencing. The Susac syndrome patients fulfilled recently defined diagnostic criteria for either definite or probable disease. CD8+ TEMRA cells were enriched by FACS, while bulk CD8+ and CD4+ T cells were purified by magnetic negative isolation. Blood was drawn into EDTA tubes, processed within 24 hours, and PBMCs were isolated by density gradient centrifugation. PBMCs intended for TCR sequencing were cryopreserved in liquid nitrogen and were subsequently thawed in a 37 degrees C water bath. The sorted or isolated CD4+, CD8+ and CD8+ TEMRA cells had a purity of 90% or higher.

Source material: CD4+ T cells from PBMCs. The receptor was derived from a human donor with Susac syndrome. The chain joins TRBV7-2 to TRBJ2-7; TRBD1 is perhaps the D gene, given 5 matching bases. The sequence in DNA is TGTGCCAGCAGCTTACCACAGGACTACGAGCAGTACTTC. This translates into CASSLPQDYEQYF.